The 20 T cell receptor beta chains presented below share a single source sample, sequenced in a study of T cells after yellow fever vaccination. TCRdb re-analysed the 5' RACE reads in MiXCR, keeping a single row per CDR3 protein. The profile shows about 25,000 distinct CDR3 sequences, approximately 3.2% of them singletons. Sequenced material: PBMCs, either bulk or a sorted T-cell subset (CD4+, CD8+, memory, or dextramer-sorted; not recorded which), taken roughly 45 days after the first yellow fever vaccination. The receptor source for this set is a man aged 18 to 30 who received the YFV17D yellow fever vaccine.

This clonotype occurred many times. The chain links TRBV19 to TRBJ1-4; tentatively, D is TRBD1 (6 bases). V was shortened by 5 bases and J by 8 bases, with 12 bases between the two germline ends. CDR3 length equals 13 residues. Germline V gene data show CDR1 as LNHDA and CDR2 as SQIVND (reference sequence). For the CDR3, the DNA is TGTGCCAGTAGTGTCCAGGGGAGCGAAAAACTGTTTTTT. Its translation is CASSVQGSEKLFF. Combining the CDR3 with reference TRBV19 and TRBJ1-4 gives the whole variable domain DGGITQSPKYLFRKEGQNVTLSCEQNLNHDAMYWYRQDPGQGLRLIYYSQIVNDFQKGDIAEGYSVSREKKESFPLTVTSAQKNPTAFYLCASSVQGSEKLFFGSGTQLSVL.

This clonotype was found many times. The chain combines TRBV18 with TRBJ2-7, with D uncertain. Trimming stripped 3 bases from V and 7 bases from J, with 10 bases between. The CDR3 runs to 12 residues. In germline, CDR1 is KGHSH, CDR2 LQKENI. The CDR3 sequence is CASSPDPLEQYF. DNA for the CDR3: TGTGCCAGCTCACCCGACCCGCTTGAGCAGTACTTC.

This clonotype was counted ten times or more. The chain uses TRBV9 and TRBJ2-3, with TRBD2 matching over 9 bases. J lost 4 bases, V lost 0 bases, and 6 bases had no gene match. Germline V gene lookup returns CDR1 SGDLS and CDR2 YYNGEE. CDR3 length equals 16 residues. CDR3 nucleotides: TGTGCCAGCAGCGTAGCGGGCGGGGGGGCCTCAGATACGCAGTATTTT. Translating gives CASSVAGGGASDTQYF.

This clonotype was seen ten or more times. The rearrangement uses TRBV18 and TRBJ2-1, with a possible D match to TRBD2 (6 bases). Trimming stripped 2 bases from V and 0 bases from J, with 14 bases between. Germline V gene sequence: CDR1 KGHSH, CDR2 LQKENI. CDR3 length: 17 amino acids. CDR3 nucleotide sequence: TGTGCCAGCTCACCAGGGGACGGAGGGGCCTCCTACAATGAGCAGTTCTTC. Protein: CASSPGDGGASYNEQFF.

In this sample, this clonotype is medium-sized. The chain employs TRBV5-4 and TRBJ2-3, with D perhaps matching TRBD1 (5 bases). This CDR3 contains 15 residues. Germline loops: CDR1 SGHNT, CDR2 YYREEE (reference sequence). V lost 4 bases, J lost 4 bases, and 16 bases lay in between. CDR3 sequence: CASSTPGWRSDTQYF. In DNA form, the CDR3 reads TGTGCCAGCAGCACCCCAGGGTGGCGGTCAGATACGCAGTATTTT.

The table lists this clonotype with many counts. In DNA, the CDR3 is TGTGCCAGCAGGGACACTGGAAACACCATATATTTT. Its translation is CASRDTGNTIYF. This chain joins TRBV25-1 and TRBJ1-3; D might be TRBD1 (5 bases). The CDR3 is 12 amino acids. Trimming pared 6 bases from V and 2 bases from J, leaving 5 bases between. CDR1 MGHDK and CDR2 SYGVNS come from the germline V gene.

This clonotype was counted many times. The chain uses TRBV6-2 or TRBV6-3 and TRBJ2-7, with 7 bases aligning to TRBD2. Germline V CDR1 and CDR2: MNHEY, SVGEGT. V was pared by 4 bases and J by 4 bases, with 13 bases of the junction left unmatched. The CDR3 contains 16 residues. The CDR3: CASSSLRRLALYEQYV. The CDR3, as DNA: TGTGCCAGCAGTTCACTGCGTCGACTAGCCCTTTACGAGCAGTACGTC.

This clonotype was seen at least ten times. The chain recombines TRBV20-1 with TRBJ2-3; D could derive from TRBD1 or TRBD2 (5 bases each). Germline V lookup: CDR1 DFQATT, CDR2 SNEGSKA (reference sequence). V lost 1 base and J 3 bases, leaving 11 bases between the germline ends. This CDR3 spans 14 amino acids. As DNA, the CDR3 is TGCAGTGCTAGAGTCGGGGCCCGTACAGATACGCAGTATTTT. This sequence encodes CSARVGARTDTQYF.

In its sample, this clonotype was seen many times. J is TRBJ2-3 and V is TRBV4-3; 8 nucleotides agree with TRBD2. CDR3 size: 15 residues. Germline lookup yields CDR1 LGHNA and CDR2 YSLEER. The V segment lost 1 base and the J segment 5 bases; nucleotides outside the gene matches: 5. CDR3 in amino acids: CASSQAGGPVDTQYF. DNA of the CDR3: TGCGCCAGCAGCCAAGCGGGGGGGCCGGTAGATACGCAGTATTTT.

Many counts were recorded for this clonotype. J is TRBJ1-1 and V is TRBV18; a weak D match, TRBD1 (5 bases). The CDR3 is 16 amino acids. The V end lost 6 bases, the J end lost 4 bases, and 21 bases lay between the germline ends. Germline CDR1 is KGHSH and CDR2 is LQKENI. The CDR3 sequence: CASSPVQGRLATEAFF. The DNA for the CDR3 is TGTGCCAGCTCCCCGGTCCAGGGCCGGTTAGCCACTGAAGCTTTCTTT.

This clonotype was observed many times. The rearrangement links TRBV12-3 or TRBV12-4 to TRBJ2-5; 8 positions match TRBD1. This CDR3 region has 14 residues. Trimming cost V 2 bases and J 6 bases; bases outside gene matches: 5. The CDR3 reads CASSLTGGRQTQYF. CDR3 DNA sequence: TGTGCCAGCAGTTTAACAGGGGGACGGCAGACCCAGTACTTC.

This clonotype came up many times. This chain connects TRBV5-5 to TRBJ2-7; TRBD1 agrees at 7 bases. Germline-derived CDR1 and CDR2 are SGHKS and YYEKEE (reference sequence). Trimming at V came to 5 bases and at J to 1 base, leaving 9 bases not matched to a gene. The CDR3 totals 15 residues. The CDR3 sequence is CASRTGTVSSYEQYV. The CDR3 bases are TGTGCCAGCAGGACCGGGACAGTAAGTTCCTACGAGCAGTACGTC.

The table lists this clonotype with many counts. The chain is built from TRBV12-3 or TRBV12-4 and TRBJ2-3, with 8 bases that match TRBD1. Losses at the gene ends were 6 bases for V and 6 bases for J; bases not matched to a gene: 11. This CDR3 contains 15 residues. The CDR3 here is CASSYQTGDRDTQYF. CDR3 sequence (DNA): TGTGCCAGCAGCTATCAGACAGGGGATAGGGATACGCAGTATTTT.

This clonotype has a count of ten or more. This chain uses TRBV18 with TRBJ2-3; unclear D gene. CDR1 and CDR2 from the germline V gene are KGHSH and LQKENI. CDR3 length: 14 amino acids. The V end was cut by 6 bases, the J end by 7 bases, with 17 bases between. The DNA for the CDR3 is TGTGCCAGCTCCCTCAACTCCGACGACCATACGCAGTATTTT. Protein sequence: CASSLNSDDHTQYF. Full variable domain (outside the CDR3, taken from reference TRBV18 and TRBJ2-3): NAGVMQNPRHLVRRRGQEARLRCSPMKGHSHVYWYRQLPEEGLKFMVYLQKENIIDESGMPKERFSAEFPKEGPSILRIQQVVRGDSAAYFCASSLNSDDHTQYFGPGTRLTVL.

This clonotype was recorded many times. CDR3 protein: CASSPTNTDTQYF. For the CDR3, the DNA is TGTGCCAGCAGCCCTACCAACACAGATACGCAGTATTTT. The V call is TRBV7-6, the J call TRBJ2-3; D is unclear. V was shortened by 5 bases and J by 2 bases, with 8 bases between the two germline ends. Per the germline V gene, CDR1 is SGHVS and CDR2 is FNYEAQ. The CDR3 is 13 amino acids.

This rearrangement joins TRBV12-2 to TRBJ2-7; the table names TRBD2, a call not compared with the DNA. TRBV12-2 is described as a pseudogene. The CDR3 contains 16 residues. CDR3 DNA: TGTGCAAGTCGCTTAGAAGAGGGCAGTTCCACCTACGAGCAGTACGTC. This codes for CASRLEEGSSTYEQYV.

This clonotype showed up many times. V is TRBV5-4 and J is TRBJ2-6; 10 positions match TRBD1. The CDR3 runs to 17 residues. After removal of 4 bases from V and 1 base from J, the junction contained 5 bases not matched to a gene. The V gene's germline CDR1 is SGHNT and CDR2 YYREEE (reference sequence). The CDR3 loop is CASSVRQGASGANVLTF. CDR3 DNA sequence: TGTGCCAGCAGCGTTAGACAGGGGGCGTCTGGGGCCAACGTCCTGACTTTC.

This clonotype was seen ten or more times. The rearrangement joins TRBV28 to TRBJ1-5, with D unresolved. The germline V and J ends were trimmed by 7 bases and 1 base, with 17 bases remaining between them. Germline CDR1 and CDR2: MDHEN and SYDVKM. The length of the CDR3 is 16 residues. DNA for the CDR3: TGTGCCAGCACGCGGGTAAGAGGGTTGAGCAATCAGCCCCAGCATTTT. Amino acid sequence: CASTRVRGLSNQPQHF.

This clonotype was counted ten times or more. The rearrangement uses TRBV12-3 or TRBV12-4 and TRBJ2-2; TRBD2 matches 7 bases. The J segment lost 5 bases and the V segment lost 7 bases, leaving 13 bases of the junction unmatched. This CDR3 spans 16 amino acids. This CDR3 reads CASTGTTKLRTGELFF. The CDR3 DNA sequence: TGTGCCAGCACCGGGACTACCAAATTGCGGACCGGGGAGCTGTTTTTT.

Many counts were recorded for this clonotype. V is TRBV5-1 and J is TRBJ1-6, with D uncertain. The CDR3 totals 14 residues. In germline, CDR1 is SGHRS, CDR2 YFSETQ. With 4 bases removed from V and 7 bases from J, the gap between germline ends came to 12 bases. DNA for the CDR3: TGCGCCAGCAGCATACGGGATCTAAATTCACCCCTCCACTTT. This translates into CASSIRDLNSPLHF.